A selection of T cell receptor beta chains follows, all from one sample in a study of quantifying T cell responses using KT2 cells. Via MiXCR, TCRdb re-called the UMI-ligation and nested PCR reads, giving one row per CDR3 protein. The table shows tens of thousands of distinct CDR3 sequences, with around 12% occurring only once. Material: PBMCs spiked with cells of the T cell clone KT2. The receptors derive from a human donor. Each CDR3 is given without its conserved first and last residue. The order of the fields is J gene, V gene, CDR3 protein.

J gene: TRBJ2-7
V gene: TRBV4-3
CDR3 protein: ASSSRWAHGYEQY

J gene: TRBJ1-5
V gene: TRBV20-1
CDR3 protein: SAGTPGQGYQPQH

J gene: TRBJ2-5
V gene: TRBV29-1
CDR3 protein: SLRAAGETQY

J gene: TRBJ1-6
V gene: TRBV6-6
CDR3 protein: ASSYSQGAYNSPLH

J gene: TRBJ2-7
V gene: TRBV6-2/TRBV6-3
CDR3 protein: ASSYPRGSYLEQY

J gene: TRBJ1-1
V gene: TRBV2
CDR3 protein: ASSADRNTEAF

J gene: TRBJ2-5
V gene: TRBV13
CDR3 protein: ASIALGKQETQY

J gene: TRBJ2-5
V gene: TRBV7-8
CDR3 protein: ASSLVRGWETQY

J gene: TRBJ2-5
V gene: TRBV7-7
CDR3 protein: ASGSGETQY

J gene: TRBJ2-7
V gene: TRBV29-1
CDR3 protein: SVGDEEQY

J gene: TRBJ2-7
V gene: TRBV5-1
CDR3 protein: ASSFGTGYEQY

J gene: TRBJ1-2
V gene: TRBV7-2
CDR3 protein: ASSWGRLNYGYT

J gene: TRBJ2-1
V gene: TRBV3-1
CDR3 protein: ASSIRGGVFYNEQF

J gene: TRBJ2-7
V gene: TRBV9
CDR3 protein: ASSVHRASYEQY

J gene: TRBJ2-5
V gene: TRBV9
CDR3 protein: ASSVGTSGEETQY

J gene: TRBJ2-3
V gene: TRBV6-4
CDR3 protein: ASSDGAASTDTQY

J gene: TRBJ2-7
V gene: TRBV12-3/TRBV12-4
CDR3 protein: ASTPSGRQYEQY

J gene: TRBJ2-5
V gene: TRBV7-2
CDR3 protein: ASSFGYTQETQY

J gene: TRBJ1-1
V gene: TRBV14
CDR3 protein: ASSRLWGAEAF

J gene: TRBJ2-7
V gene: TRBV4-1
CDR3 protein: ASSQGDRAYEQY

J gene: TRBJ2-3
V gene: TRBV15
CDR3 protein: ATSRARGTPGPDTQY

J gene: TRBJ1-1
V gene: TRBV6-2/TRBV6-3
CDR3 protein: ASSYPNTYTEAF

J gene: TRBJ2-3
V gene: TRBV6-6
CDR3 protein: ASDEMGRTPDTQY

J gene: TRBJ2-7
V gene: TRBV11-2
CDR3 protein: ASSALTGLGSYEQY

J gene: TRBJ1-6
V gene: TRBV19
CDR3 protein: ASSASGHREGSPLH

J gene: TRBJ2-1
V gene: TRBV12-3/TRBV12-4
CDR3 protein: ASTPPGAGFKNEQF

J gene: TRBJ1-1
V gene: TRBV10-1
CDR3 protein: ASSENGGTEAF

J gene: TRBJ1-2
V gene: TRBV20-1
CDR3 protein: SAHPGHKIYGYT

J gene: TRBJ1-5
V gene: TRBV5-1
CDR3 protein: ASSLGGRQPQH

J gene: TRBJ1-1
V gene: TRBV6-6
CDR3 protein: AGRGLRNTEAF

J gene: TRBJ2-3
V gene: TRBV20-1
CDR3 protein: SARDLAAWGDTQY

J gene: TRBJ2-7
V gene: TRBV20-1
CDR3 protein: SARDWPSGIYEQY

J gene: TRBJ1-4
V gene: TRBV3-1
CDR3 protein: ASSPDSGKKLF

J gene: TRBJ2-2
V gene: TRBV27
CDR3 protein: ASYWTSGHNTGELF

J gene: TRBJ1-3
V gene: TRBV5-1
CDR3 protein: ASSAQGPESSGNTIY

J gene: TRBJ1-4
V gene: TRBV6-5
CDR3 protein: ASSPTNEKLF

J gene: TRBJ2-7
V gene: TRBV7-2
CDR3 protein: ASTRMLAGGYEQY

J gene: TRBJ1-6
V gene: TRBV15
CDR3 protein: ATAGDYNSPLH

J gene: TRBJ2-3
V gene: TRBV27
CDR3 protein: ASKWGGTDTQY

J gene: TRBJ2-5
V gene: TRBV20-1
CDR3 protein: SALPPRGTQETQY

J gene: TRBJ2-3
V gene: TRBV6-5
CDR3 protein: ASSYASGGATDTQY

J gene: TRBJ1-1
V gene: TRBV20-1
CDR3 protein: SASGRGDTEAF